This TCR beta chain was identified during a study of identical twins (dated by TCRdb to the mid-2010s). Regarding the complete study: The study deep-sequenced TCR alpha and beta repertoires from monozygotic twins, unrelated adults of various ages and cord blood to test whether fetal clonotypes persist. Replicate twin experiments were performed at different times using different library preparation protocols to rule out contamination.

Trimming removed 0 bases from V and 2 bases from J, leaving 11 bases between the germline ends. The CDR3 goes from the cysteine to the phenylalanine over 16 residues. The only DNA kept is the CDR3, 48 bases in frame from the first base. The germline V gene specifies MNHEY as CDR1 and SVGAGI as CDR2. The library was built by means of 5' RACE. For sequencing, an Illumina HiSeq 2000 was employed. A universal primer binding site was added through template switching, and the final cDNA carried a unique molecular identifier so that TCR cDNA molecules could be counted accurately. Specific primers in the conserved constant-segment region were used to synthesize first-strand cDNA for the TCR alpha and beta chains. Each cDNA library was double barcoded, with a SMART-Mk sample barcode plus Illumina barcodes, to control for contamination. Two successive PCR steps introduced TruSeq adapter sequences along with Illumina sample barcodes. The Illumina HiSeq platform was used with custom primers to sequence TCR alpha and beta cDNA libraries. The paper's data handling went like this. MiGEC processed the raw reads to extract unique molecular identifiers, while MiXCR was used to determine the CDR3 positions. For each individual, recombination models were inferred using an EM algorithm with the repgenHMM and IGoR tools. The tcR package in R was used for shared clonotype analysis, with sharing normalized by the product of cloneset sizes. Out-of-frame nonproductive sequences were analyzed to study raw recombination free of thymic and clonal selection effects. TCRdb ran its own pipeline on the public reads, namely fastp trimming at Q25 and MiXCR clone calling, and kept in-frame beta chains. A single entry per CDR3 protein holds the most common genes and DNA from its merged rows. The V and J calls were not made by the authors but by TCRdb's processing. Here the sample has 400,000 to 500,000 distinct CDR3 sequences; 15% to 20% occur a single time. The ten top clones hold approximately 12% of the sample.

Every donor was a healthy Caucasian. The researchers also sequenced three unrelated adults who were not twins: a male aged 18 to 30, a male aged 50 to 60, and a female aged 50 to 60. Miltenyi CD45RO+ enrichment and human naive T-cell isolation kits were used to isolate memory (CD45RO+) and naive T cells from PBMC. This clonotype appeared many times. Its antigen remains undetermined. Qualities for individual bases were not recorded, and no much larger clone is one base off. Overall results and qualifications from the work: Recombination models systematically underestimated out-of-frame TCR alpha sharing in monozygotic twins but agreed with sharing between unrelated individuals. Fewer insertions were carried by abundant cord blood beta clonotypes, a similar but weaker trend appeared in young adult naive repertoires, and no such trend appeared in memory repertoires. Out-of-frame TCR alpha sequences shared between twins showed an excess of low generation-probability sequences compared with coincidental sharing between unrelated individuals. Because the same donors could not be followed over many years, the conclusions depended on cross-sectional statistical analysis. Excess twin sharing in beta out-of-frame sequences was weaker because fewer shared sequences lowered the signal-to-noise ratio. Invariant T cells such as MAIT and iNKT could partly confound zero-insertion analyses, although diverse VJ usage argued against such confounding for most clonotypes.

Sequenced input: naive T cells sorted from blood. Explained via the paper, the cell subset or site label denotes: cells isolated with a human naive T-cell isolation kit. The receptor was isolated from a man aged 45-65 years in good health. The rearranged chain carries TRBV6-5 and TRBJ2-1; a tentative D call is TRBD1 (5 bases match). The CDR3 protein: CASSYSVGPTYNEQFF. At the DNA level, the sequence is TGTGCCAGCAGTTACTCGGTGGGGCCGACCTACAATGAGCAGTTCTTC.